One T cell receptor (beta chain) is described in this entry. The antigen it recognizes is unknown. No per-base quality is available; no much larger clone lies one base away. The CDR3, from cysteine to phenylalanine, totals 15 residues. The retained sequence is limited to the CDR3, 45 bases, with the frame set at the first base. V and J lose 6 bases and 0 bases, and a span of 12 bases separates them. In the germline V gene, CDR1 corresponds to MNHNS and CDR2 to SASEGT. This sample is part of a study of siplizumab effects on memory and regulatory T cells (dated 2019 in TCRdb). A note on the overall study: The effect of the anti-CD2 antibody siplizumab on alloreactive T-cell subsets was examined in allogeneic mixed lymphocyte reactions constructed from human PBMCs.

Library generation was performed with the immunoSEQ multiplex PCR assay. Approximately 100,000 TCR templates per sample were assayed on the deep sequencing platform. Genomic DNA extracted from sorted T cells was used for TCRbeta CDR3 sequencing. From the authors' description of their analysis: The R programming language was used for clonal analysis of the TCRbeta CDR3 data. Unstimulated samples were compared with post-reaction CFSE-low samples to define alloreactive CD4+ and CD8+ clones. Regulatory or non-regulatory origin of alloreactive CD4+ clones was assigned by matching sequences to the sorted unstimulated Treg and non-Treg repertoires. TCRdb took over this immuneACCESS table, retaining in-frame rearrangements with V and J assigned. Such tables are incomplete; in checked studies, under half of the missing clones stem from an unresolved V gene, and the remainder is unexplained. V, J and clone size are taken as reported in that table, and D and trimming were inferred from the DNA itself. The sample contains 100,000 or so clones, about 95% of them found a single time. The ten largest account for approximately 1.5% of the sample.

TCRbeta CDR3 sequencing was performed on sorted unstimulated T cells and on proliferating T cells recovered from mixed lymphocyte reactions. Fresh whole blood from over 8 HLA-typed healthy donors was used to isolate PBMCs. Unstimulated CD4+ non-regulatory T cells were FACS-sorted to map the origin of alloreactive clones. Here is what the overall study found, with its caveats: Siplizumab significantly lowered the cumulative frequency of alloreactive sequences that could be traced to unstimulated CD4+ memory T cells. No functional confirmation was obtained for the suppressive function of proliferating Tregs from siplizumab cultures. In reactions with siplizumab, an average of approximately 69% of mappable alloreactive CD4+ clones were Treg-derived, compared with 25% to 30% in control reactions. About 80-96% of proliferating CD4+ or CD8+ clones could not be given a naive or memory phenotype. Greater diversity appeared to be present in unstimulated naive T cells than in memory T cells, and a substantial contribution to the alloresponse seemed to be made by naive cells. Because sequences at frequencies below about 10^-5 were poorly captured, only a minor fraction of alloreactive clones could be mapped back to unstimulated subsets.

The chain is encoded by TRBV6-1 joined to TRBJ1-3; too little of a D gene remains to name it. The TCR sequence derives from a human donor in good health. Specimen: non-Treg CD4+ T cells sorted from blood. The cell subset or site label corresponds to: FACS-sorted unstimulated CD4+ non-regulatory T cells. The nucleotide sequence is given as TGTGCCAGCAGCGAGCTAGGGTTCTCTGGAAACACCATATATTTT. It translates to CASSELGFSGNTIYF.